The sequence of this TCR beta chain was determined in a study of T cell responses to AZD1222 COVID-19 vaccine. Findings and caveats of the study: As reported, nearly half of all spike-specific TCRs target variant regions that are unmutated.

Concerning this clone itself: Its antigen is unidentified.

The CDR3 extends over 15 amino acids. CDR1 is SNHLY and CDR2 is FYNNEI in the germline V gene. V was pared by 2 bases and J by 0 bases, with 7 bases between. Using immunoSEQ multiplex PCR, the repertoire was profiled, and TCRdb retains in-frame clones only, with some absent. The sample records 100,000 to 150,000 clones, around 90% being singletons. The TCR was taken from an adult in good health. This rearrangement joins TRBV2 to TRBJ1-4; D unclear. Sequenced material: peripheral blood, taken on day 0 of MenACWY control vaccination. The CDR3, as DNA: TGTGCCAGCAGTGAATACCAGGCAACTAATGAAAAACTGTTTTTT. This translates into CASSEYQATNEKLFF.